This is a list of T cell receptor beta chains from one sample in a study of graft-versus-host responses after intestinal transplantation. No antigen has been identified for these receptors. This table comes from immunoSEQ multiplex PCR, and its TCRdb copy is limited to in-frame clones, with some not included. Of 50,000 to 75,000 clones in the sample, roughly nine tenths were seen once. This sample comprised unstimulated CD8+ T cells sorted from spleen or lymph node cells, obtained before transplant. These receptors were obtained from a human donor who was the organ donor for an intestinal transplant. Each CDR3 is given with its conserved first and last residue. Fields, in order: clone size, V gene, D gene, J gene, CDR3 protein, CDR3 DNA. A D gene is named only where the DNA matches it firmly. Not every row has a clone size; where given, it reads once, few, many or a size class.

>-|TRBV6-5|TRBD2|TRBJ2-2
CASSYSGDTGELFF
TGTGCCAGCAGTTACAGCGGGGACACCGGGGAGCTGTTTTTT
>-|TRBV19|-|TRBJ1-1
CASSIGVRGLAEAFF
TGTGCCAGTAGTATAGGCGTGCGGGGGCTGGCTGAAGCTTTCTTT
>-|TRBV5-4|TRBD1|TRBJ1-4
CASREGAGDEKLFF
TGTGCCAGCAGGGAGGGGGCCGGCGATGAAAAACTGTTTTTT
>-|TRBV7-2|TRBD2|TRBJ2-1
CASSLGGSGSSYNEQFF
TGTGCCAGCAGCTTAGGCGGTAGCGGGAGCTCCTACAATGAGCAGTTCTTC
>few|TRBV28|TRBD2|TRBJ2-1
CASGLADYNEQFF
TGTGCCAGCGGACTAGCGGATTACAATGAGCAGTTCTTC
>once|TRBV28|-|TRBJ2-3
CASSFRGFAASTDTQYF
TGTGCCAGCAGTTTCCGCGGTTTTGCGGCTAGCACAGATACGCAGTATTTT
>-|TRBV29-1|-|TRBJ2-2
CSVEDPYNTGELFF
TGCAGCGTTGAAGATCCTTATAACACCGGGGAGCTGTTTTTT
>-|TRBV9|-|TRBJ2-5
CASSPPGQETQYF
TGTGCCAGCAGCCCTCCGGGACAAGAGACCCAGTACTTC
>-|TRBV18|TRBD2|TRBJ2-7
CASSQHLAGTSTYEQYF
TGTGCCAGCTCTCAACATCTAGCGGGCACTTCGACCTACGAGCAGTACTTC
>-|TRBV13|TRBD2|TRBJ2-7
CASSFLGLAGIRKGYEQYF
TGTGCCAGCAGCTTCCTTGGACTAGCGGGGATACGGAAAGGTTACGAGCAGTACTTC
>-|TRBV28|-|TRBJ1-5
CASSWGRGGNQPQHF
TGTGCCAGCAGTTGGGGTCGGGGTGGCAATCAGCCCCAGCATTTT
>-|TRBV28|-|TRBJ2-3
CASSLTLSLVVRTDTQYF
TGTGCCAGCAGTTTAACTCTCTCACTTGTGGTCCGCACAGATACGCAGTATTTT
>-|TRBV11-2|-|TRBJ2-3
CASTLTGEAADTQYF
TGTGCCAGCACTCTTACCGGAGAGGCCGCAGATACGCAGTATTTT
>-|TRBV28|-|TRBJ2-1
CASSPHVGGLTYNEQFF
TGTGCCAGCAGTCCTCACGTGGGCGGGCTGACCTACAATGAGCAGTTCTTC
>-|TRBV6-1|-|TRBJ2-5
CASSEFWPTLETQYF
TGTGCCAGCAGTGAATTTTGGCCCACCTTGGAGACCCAGTACTTC
>-|TRBV21-1|-|TRBJ2-5
CASSKTLKSQGLRETQYF
TGTGCCAGCAGCAAGACCCTCAAATCACAGGGGCTACGGGAGACCCAGTACTTC
>-|TRBV6-5|TRBD1|TRBJ1-5
CASSYRTGNQPQHF
TGTGCCAGCAGTTACCGGACAGGGAATCAGCCCCAGCATTTT
>-|TRBV2|-|TRBJ2-4
CASSFWTVAKNIQYF
TGTGCCAGCAGTTTCTGGACAGTAGCCAAAAACATTCAGTACTTC
>-|TRBV7-2|-|TRBJ2-7
CASSRDQGSLEQYF
TGTGCCAGCAGCAGAGACCAGGGGAGTCTCGAGCAGTACTTC
>few|TRBV29-1|TRBD1|TRBJ1-4
CSGTDRGNEKLFF
TGCAGCGGGACGGACAGGGGTAATGAAAAACTGTTTTTT
>-|TRBV9|TRBD2|TRBJ2-1
CASSSSGSEQFF
TGTGCCAGCAGCTCGAGCGGGAGTGAGCAGTTCTTC
>-|TRBV18|-|TRBJ2-1
CASSPEEYNEQFF
TGTGCCAGCTCACCCGAGGAATACAATGAGCAGTTCTTC
>-|TRBV27|TRBD1|TRBJ1-1
CASSSGQGWTEAFF
TGTGCCAGCAGTTCAGGACAGGGTTGGACTGAAGCTTTCTTT
>-|TRBV2|TRBD2|TRBJ2-7
CATITPGLEEYF
TGTGCCACCATTACACCGGGACTAGAGGAGTACTTC
>-|TRBV15|TRBD1|TRBJ1-5
CATRTGVGDQPQHF
TGTGCCACCAGGACAGGGGTAGGGGATCAGCCCCAGCATTTT
>once|TRBV7-9|TRBD2|TRBJ2-7
CASTNSGGVAGEQYF
TGTGCCAGCACCAACTCTGGGGGGGTTGCAGGCGAGCAGTACTTC
>-|TRBV4-3|-|TRBJ2-7
CASSQGGGSSYEQYF
TGCGCCAGCAGCCAAGGTGGGGGGTCCTCCTACGAGCAGTACTTC
>-|TRBV7-9|-|TRBJ2-5
CASSSEQDGYETQYF
TGTGCCAGCAGCTCCGAGCAGGATGGGTACGAGACCCAGTACTTC
>-|TRBV7-9|TRBD1|TRBJ1-2
CASSLSGTGGAYGYTF
TGTGCCAGCAGCTTATCCGGGACAGGGGGGGCCTATGGCTACACCTTC
>-|TRBV5-5|-|TRBJ2-2
CASSLAGNTGELFF
TGTGCCAGCAGTTTGGCAGGGAACACCGGGGAGCTGTTTTTT
>-|TRBV29-1|TRBD2|TRBJ2-3
CSVLSGGTDTQYF
TGCAGCGTTCTCAGCGGGGGCACAGATACGCAGTATTTT
>-|TRBV19|TRBD2|TRBJ2-7
CASSWGGSDNEQYF
TGTGCCAGTAGTTGGGGCGGGAGTGACAACGAGCAGTACTTC
>-|TRBV19|TRBD2|TRBJ2-3
CASSTGLAGVPTQYF
TGTGCCAGTAGTACCGGACTAGCGGGAGTACCTACGCAGTATTTT
>-|TRBV30|-|TRBJ1-5
CAWSVWGSQPQHF
TGTGCCTGGAGTGTATGGGGCTCTCAGCCCCAGCATTTT
>-|TRBV5-1|-|TRBJ2-2
CASSLVEGEELFF
TGCGCCAGCAGCTTGGTCGAAGGGGAGGAGCTGTTTTTT
>-|TRBV5-6|-|TRBJ1-3
CASSPFPRGNTIYF
TGTGCCAGCAGCCCCTTTCCGCGCGGAAACACCATATATTTT
>-|TRBV27|TRBD1|TRBJ2-1
CASGTGSYNEQFF
TGTGCCAGCGGGACAGGCTCCTACAATGAGCAGTTCTTC
>once|TRBV9|TRBD2|TRBJ2-3
CASSVGTGGLSTDTQYF
TGTGCCAGCAGCGTAGGGACGGGAGGGCTCAGCACAGATACGCAGTATTTT
>-|TRBV10-3|-|TRBJ1-2
CAISDSRYYGYTF
TGTGCCATCAGTGACAGCAGGTACTATGGCTACACCTTC
>-|TRBV7-3|TRBD2|TRBJ2-2
CASSLHPSGMTGELFF
TGTGCCAGCAGCTTACACCCTAGCGGAATGACCGGGGAGCTGTTTTTT
>-|TRBV27|-|TRBJ2-1
CASSLAFSSYNEQFF
TGTGCCAGCAGTTTAGCTTTCAGCTCCTACAATGAGCAGTTCTTC
>-|TRBV27|TRBD2|TRBJ2-1
CASVRENGGDEQFF
TGTGCCAGCGTGCGGGAGAATGGAGGCGATGAGCAGTTCTTC
>-|TRBV7-9|TRBD2|TRBJ2-2
CASSDAAGPSVHTGELFF
TGTGCCAGCAGCGACGCAGCGGGACCCTCAGTTCACACCGGGGAGCTGTTTTTT
>-|TRBV19|TRBD1|TRBJ2-7
CASADRGFDEQYF
TGTGCCAGTGCCGACAGGGGTTTCGACGAGCAGTACTTC
>-|TRBV11-2|TRBD2|TRBJ2-5
CASSSSGEGLKTQYF
TGTGCCAGCAGCTCAAGCGGGGAGGGCTTAAAGACCCAGTACTTC
>-|TRBV28|TRBD1|TRBJ2-4
CASSLSLAEGAWAKNIQYF
TGTGCCAGCAGTTTATCTCTAGCAGAGGGGGCCTGGGCCAAAAACATTCAGTACTTC
>-|TRBV9|-|TRBJ2-1
CASSVDQGTDEQFF
TGTGCCAGCAGCGTAGATCAGGGGACGGATGAGCAGTTCTTC
>-|TRBV5-1|-|TRBJ2-1
CASSLATGYNEQFF
TGCGCCAGCAGCTTGGCCACAGGGTACAATGAGCAGTTCTTC